The present TCR beta chain was sequenced within a study of beta chain features in type 1 diabetes. General study findings and limits: VDJ junctions from patients with type 1 diabetes contained fewer insertions and more deletions. All four CD4+ subsets from Type 1 diabetes patients carried moderately but significantly shorter TCRB CDR3s.

From germline, CDR1 is MNHNS and CDR2 SASEGT. The CDR3 runs 14 residues. The junction had 9 bases not matched to a gene; V was cut back by 4 bases and J by 11 bases. A word on this clone: Its cognate antigen is unknown.

CD45RO/CCR7/CD25/CD127/CD95/CD27 sorting isolated CD4+ naive, central memory, regulatory and stem cell-like memory cells. Reverse transcribing all isolated RNA meant expressed TCRB transcripts were sequenced. Average reads for naive, central memory and regulatory T cell samples were 3.5 million to 4.5 million. The protocol was immunoSEQ multiplex PCR, while the TCRdb copy is restricted to in-frame clones and leaves out a portion. The sample lists about 320,000 clones, 14% occurring once. The clonotype originates from a man aged 25 to 40 in good health. Material for sequencing was central memory CD4+ T cells from blood. The rearrangement joins TRBV6-1 to TRBJ2-5; 11 positions match TRBD1. The CDR3 DNA is TGTGCCAGCAGTGTCCTCCGGGACAGGGGGGAGCAGTACTTC. Protein product: CASSVLRDRGEQYF.